Below, 28 T cell receptor beta chains from the same sample are listed, as sequenced in a study of lymphopenia after photon versus proton radiotherapy. Data came from immunoSEQ multiplex PCR; TCRdb stores just in-frame clones and leaves some out. The sample contains around 25,000 clones, over 65% of which appear only once. The sequenced sample was peripheral blood, obtained from a patient treated with photon-based radiotherapy. All receptors derive from a man in his forties or fifties with gastric cancer.

V and J are TRBV4-3 and TRBJ2-7; possible D gene TRBD1, 6 bases. Germline V gives CDR1 LGHNA, CDR2 YSLEER. This CDR3 region has 14 residues. Trimming removed 3 bases from V and 2 bases from J, with 11 bases in between. In DNA form, the CDR3 reads TGCGCCAGCAGCCAGAGGACAGAAGCCTACGAGCAGTACTTC. Protein product: CASSQRTEAYEQYF.

The chain links TRBV28 to TRBJ1-4; D call uncertain. In germline, CDR1 is MDHEN, CDR2 SYDVKM. Trimming shortened V by 6 bases and J by 8 bases, and 13 bases separated the two germline ends. The CDR3 covers 13 residues. CDR3 loop: CASRTGLAEKLFF. DNA of the CDR3: TGTGCCAGCAGGACTGGGTTGGCGGAAAAACTGTTTTTT.

The gene calls are TRBV7-9 and TRBJ2-3; D ambiguous. Trimming shortened V by 5 bases and J by 2 bases, and 11 bases separated the two germline ends. The CDR3 sequence is 14 residues long. CDR1 is SEHNR, CDR2 FQNEAQ, per germline (reference sequence). CDR3 nucleotides: TGTGCCAGCAGCCCGGGCGGCAACACAGATACGCAGTATTTT. This codes for CASSPGGNTDTQYF.

This clone was seen more than once but under ten times. The chain has TRBV2 and TRBJ2-7; 7 nucleotides agree with TRBD1. The CDR3 spans 12 residues. V gave up 4 bases and J gave up 5 bases; unmatched junction bases: 2. Germline V gene lookup returns CDR1 SNHLY and CDR2 FYNNEI. CDR3 amino acids: CASSGGQDEQYF. In DNA form, the CDR3 reads TGTGCCAGCAGTGGAGGACAGGACGAGCAGTACTTC.

The V and J genes are TRBV5-1 and TRBJ2-2; 8 bases fit TRBD1. The length of the CDR3 is 16 residues. Per the germline V gene, CDR1 is SGHRS and CDR2 is YFSETQ. Unmatched junction bases numbered 9, after V lost 4 bases and J lost 4 bases. CDR3 amino acids: CASSRSGGLSTGELFF. CDR3 bases: TGCGCCAGCAGCCGCTCAGGGGGCCTTTCCACCGGGGAGCTGTTTTTT.

The genes are TRBV4-2 and TRBJ1-2, with D uncertain. The CDR3 runs 14 residues. In germline, CDR1 is LGHNA, CDR2 YNFKEQ. Trimming removed 1 base at V and 2 bases at J, with 8 bases between. Here the CDR3 DNA reads TGTGCCAGCAGCCAAGCCGGCGGAAACTATGGCTACACCTTC. It codes for CASSQAGGNYGYTF.

This chain uses TRBV4-3 with TRBJ1-4, with a tentative D call TRBD1 (5 bases). The CDR3 covers 16 residues. Germline V gene data show CDR1 as LGHNA and CDR2 as YSLEER. The ends were cut back, 7 bases at V and 2 bases at J, with 17 bases in the middle. In DNA form, the CDR3 reads TGCGCCAGCACTCCGAGAGGCGGGACCACTAATGAAAAACTGTTTTTT. Its protein is CASTPRGGTTNEKLFF.

The genes are TRBV10-2 and TRBJ1-1; D is undetermined. The CDR3 loop spans 14 amino acids. V lost 3 bases and J 4 bases, leaving 12 bases between the germline ends. Germline CDR1 is WSHSY and CDR2 is SAAADI. The DNA of the CDR3 is TGCGCCAGCAGTGACGCAGTCTGGGGCACTGAAGCTTTCTTT. This codes for CASSDAVWGTEAFF.

The chain is built from TRBV9 and TRBJ1-5, with D maybe TRBD1 (5 bases). Looked up from germline, CDR1 is SGDLS and CDR2 is YYNGEE. CDR3 length: 15 residues. The V end was cut by 4 bases, the J end by 2 bases, with 13 bases between. CDR3 residues: CASSKQALGNQPQHF. The CDR3 DNA sequence: TGTGCCAGCAGCAAACAGGCTTTGGGCAATCAGCCCCAGCATTTT.

The chain carries TRBV7-2 and TRBJ2-2; 9 bases map to TRBD2. V gave up 5 bases and J gave up 5 bases; unmatched junction bases: 9. The V gene's germline CDR1 is SGHTA and CDR2 FQGNSA. CDR3 length equals 16 residues. The CDR3 here is CASSLIAGAVTGELFF. The DNA of the CDR3 is TGTGCCAGCAGCCTTATAGCGGGGGCCGTTACCGGGGAGCTGTTTTTT.

V usage is TRBV11-3 and J usage is TRBJ2-2, with D perhaps TRBD2 (7 bases). The germline V gene encodes CDR1 SGHNT and CDR2 YENEEA. This CDR3 comprises 14 residues. V was clipped by 5 bases and J by 6 bases, with 13 bases between them. The CDR3 region has the DNA TGTGCCAGCAGCCCACAGGGAGGGTCCGGGGAGCTGTTTTTT. Amino acids: CASSPQGGSGELFF.

This chain links TRBV11-1 with TRBJ2-7, with 8 bases that match TRBD1. This CDR3 has 16 amino acids. Per the germline V gene, CDR1 is SGHAT and CDR2 is FQDESV (reference sequence). J gave up 4 bases and V 5 bases, and 13 bases lay outside the gene matches. The CDR3 DNA reads TGTGCCAGCAGCCCGCTCCCCCGGACAGGGAGGTACGAGCAGTACTTC. This encodes CASSPLPRTGRYEQYF.

V usage is TRBV21-1 and J usage is TRBJ1-5. TRBV21-1 is given as a pseudogene. This CDR3 is 15 amino acids long. The CDR3 DNA reads TGTGCTAGTACAGAGGGCAGCAAAGCTCATCAGCCCCAGCATTTT. Amino acid sequence: CASTEGSKAHQPQHF.

This clone was seen only once. The chain joins TRBV19 to TRBJ1-1; D gene unclear. V lost 3 bases, J lost 4 bases, and 9 bases lay in between. Germline-derived CDR1 and CDR2 are LNHDA and SQIVND (reference sequence). The CDR3 sequence is 13 residues long. The CDR3 DNA sequence: TGTGCCAGTAGTATTGTGGGCACCACTGAAGCTTTCTTT. Amino acids: CASSIVGTTEAFF.

In its sample, this clone was seen once. The chain joins TRBV5-4 to TRBJ2-1; D is undetermined. With 0 bases removed from V and 0 bases from J, the gap between germline ends came to 7 bases. This CDR3 contains 15 residues. Germline CDR1 SGHNT, CDR2 YYREEE (reference sequence). DNA of the CDR3: TGTGCCAGCAGCTTGGGAATCTACTCCTACAATGAGCAGTTCTTC. Protein product: CASSLGIYSYNEQFF. The full variable domain, completed using reference TRBV5-4 and TRBJ2-1, is ETGVTQSPTHLIKTRGQQVTLRCSSQSGHNTVSWYQQALGQGPQFIFQYYREEENGRGNFPPRFSGLQFPNYSSELNVNALELDDSALYLCASSLGIYSYNEQFFGPGTRLTVL.

This clone appeared once. The rearrangement joins TRBV4-2 to TRBJ1-2, with D hard to call. The CDR3 contains 12 residues. V was cut by 0 bases and J by 7 bases, with 6 bases left in between. Germline assignment: CDR1 LGHNA and CDR2 YNFKEQ. The CDR3 loop is CASSQDVVGYTF. DNA for the CDR3: TGTGCCAGCAGCCAAGATGTGGTTGGCTACACCTTC.

This clone has more than one count but fewer than ten. The CDR3 sequence is CASSPDGGAWGYTF. CDR3 sequence (DNA): TGCGCCAGCAGCCCGGACGGGGGCGCGTGGGGCTACACCTTC. The chain employs TRBV5-1 and TRBJ1-2; D is possibly TRBD1 (6 bases). CDR1 and CDR2 from the germline V gene are SGHRS and YFSETQ. Trimming stripped 4 bases from V and 8 bases from J, with 18 bases between. CDR3 length: 14 residues.

The chain couples TRBV18 to TRBJ2-2, with D tentatively TRBD2 (5 bases). Germline values: CDR1 KGHSH, CDR2 LQKENI. With 0 bases removed from V and 1 base from J, the gap between germline ends came to 6 bases. There are 15 residues in the CDR3. CDR3 amino acids: CASSPPAGNTGELFF. The CDR3 DNA follows: TGTGCCAGCTCACCACCGGCGGGGAACACCGGGGAGCTGTTTTTT. Supplemented by reference TRBV18 and TRBJ2-2, the full variable domain reads NAGVMQNPRHLVRRRGQEARLRCSPMKGHSHVYWYRQLPEEGLKFMVYLQKENIIDESGMPKERFSAEFPKEGPSILRIQQVVRGDSAAYFCASSPPAGNTGELFFGEGSRLTVL.

V usage is TRBV19 and J usage is TRBJ2-7; D not certain. Germline V gene data show CDR1 as LNHDA and CDR2 as SQIVND (reference sequence). Deletions cut 2 bases from V and 4 bases from J, with 21 bases between. The CDR3 runs to 17 residues. In DNA form, the CDR3 reads TGTGCCAGTAGTATATCCACCTCTAATACTAAATCTTACGAGCAGTACTTC. Translating it yields CASSISTSNTKSYEQYF.

The chain has TRBV5-4 and TRBJ2-7; D possibly corresponds to TRBD2 (5 bases). The CDR3 extends over 16 amino acids. CDR1 and CDR2 (germline): SGHNT, YYREEE (reference sequence). The V end was cut by 1 base, the J end by 2 bases, with 16 bases between. The CDR3 spells CASSLSEEEETYEQYF. DNA for the CDR3: TGTGCCAGCAGCTTGTCTGAAGAGGAGGAGACCTACGAGCAGTACTTC. The whole variable domain, remainder taken from reference TRBV5-4 and TRBJ2-7, is ETGVTQSPTHLIKTRGQQVTLRCSSQSGHNTVSWYQQALGQGPQFIFQYYREEENGRGNFPPRFSGLQFPNYSSELNVNALELDDSALYLCASSLSEEEETYEQYFGPGTRLTVT.

This sequence joins TRBV18 and TRBJ2-3; 12 positions agree with TRBD2. Germline CDR1 and CDR2: KGHSH and LQKENI. V was clipped by 1 base and J by 3 bases; unmatched bases: 2. This CDR3 comprises 16 residues. The CDR3 DNA is TGTGCCAGCTCACCACTCGGACTAGCGGGGACAGATACGCAGTATTTT. Its translation: CASSPLGLAGTDTQYF. The variable domain in full, with the rest retrieved from reference TRBV18 and TRBJ2-3, is NAGVMQNPRHLVRRRGQEARLRCSPMKGHSHVYWYRQLPEEGLKFMVYLQKENIIDESGMPKERFSAEFPKEGPSILRIQQVVRGDSAAYFCASSPLGLAGTDTQYFGPGTRLTVL.

The chain links TRBV6-1 to TRBJ1-5, with 8 bases lining up with TRBD1. The V gene's germline CDR1 is MNHNS and CDR2 SASEGT. V lost 2 bases and J lost 1; bases outside the gene matches: 10. CDR3 length: 18 amino acids. In nucleotides, the CDR3 is TGTGCCAGCAGTGAAACGCCGCAGGGGGCTTGGAGCAATCAGCCCCAGCATTTT. The encoded protein is CASSETPQGAWSNQPQHF.

This clone was seen once. The V and J genes are TRBV9 and TRBJ2-3; 8 bases are shared with TRBD2. The CDR3 is 16 residues long. Germline CDR1 SGDLS, CDR2 YYNGEE. The V gene end was trimmed by 1 base and the J gene end by 0 bases; junction bases not matched to a gene: 4. The CDR3 loop reads CASSVYAGGSTDTQYF. For the CDR3, the DNA is TGTGCCAGCAGCGTATACGCGGGGGGTAGCACAGATACGCAGTATTTT. The whole variable domain, filled in from reference TRBV9 and TRBJ2-3, reads DSGVTQTPKHLITATGQRVTLRCSPRSGDLSVYWYQQSLDQGLQFLIQYYNGEERAKGNILERFSAQQFPDLHSELNLSSLELGDSALYFCASSVYAGGSTDTQYFGPGTRLTVL.

The genes are TRBV9 and TRBJ2-2, with D uncertain. Looked up from germline, CDR1 is SGDLS and CDR2 is YYNGEE. V lost 0 bases, J lost 7 bases, and 19 bases lay in between. CDR3 length: 17 residues. CDR3 DNA: TGTGCCAGCAGCGTAGCTACCTCAGCCAGTGGGATCGGGGAGCTGTTTTTT. Amino acids: CASSVATSASGIGELFF.

CDR3 protein: CASSPGIRRTGELFF. In DNA form, the CDR3 reads TGTGCCAGCAGCCCCGGGATAAGGAGAACCGGGGAGCTGTTTTTT. The chain has TRBV7-3 and TRBJ2-2; D is possibly TRBD2 (5 bases). The germline V gene encodes CDR1 SGHTA and CDR2 FQGTGA. Between the trimmed V and J ends, which lost 5 bases and 5 bases, there was a span of 15 bases. CDR3 length equals 15 residues.

This clone was seen a handful of times. The chain has TRBV9 and TRBJ2-2; 10 bases align to TRBD1. Per the germline V gene, CDR1 is SGDLS and CDR2 is YYNGEE. The CDR3 is 16 residues long. Trimming cost V 4 bases and J 4 bases; bases outside gene matches: 7. CDR3 nucleotides: TGTGCCAGCAGCTCCCGACAGGGGGCGAGCACCGGGGAGCTGTTTTTT. Its protein product is CASSSRQGASTGELFF.

The genes are TRBV4-1 and TRBJ1-4, with D possibly being TRBD1 (5 bases). Germline V CDR1 and CDR2: MGHRA, YSYEKL. The germline V and J ends were trimmed by 2 bases and 2 bases, with 6 bases remaining between them. This CDR3 spans 14 amino acids. The CDR3 reads CASSQPGTNEKLFF. CDR3 coding DNA: TGCGCCAGCAGCCAACCAGGGACTAATGAAAAACTGTTTTTT.

This clone appeared a single time. CDR3 residues: CAWTRAAWGATF. CDR3 in DNA: TGTGCCTGGACAAGGGCGGCGTGGGGTGCGACCTTC. The chain has TRBV30 and TRBJ1-2, with D hard to call. Between the trimmed V and J ends, which lost 4 bases and 14 bases, there was a span of 20 bases. CDR1 is GTSNPN, CDR2 SVGIG, per germline (reference sequence). The CDR3 totals 12 residues.